This TCR beta chain was retrieved from a study of radiation and T cells in renal cell carcinoma. Germline-derived CDR1 and CDR2 are SGHDT and YYEEEE. The CDR3 covers 17 residues. V shed 0 bases, J shed 8 bases, and the junction held 10 bases outside the gene matches. Time point specified: blood 4 weeks post-SBRT, at nephrectomy. Treatment specified: 15 Gy SBRT to primary tumor, nephrectomy 4 weeks later. The assay was immunoSEQ multiplex PCR, and TCRdb's table has in-frame clones only and misses some. The profile shows 50,000 to 65,000 clones, around 80% of them singletons. The specimen comprised blood, sampled from a patient whose treatment included radiotherapy and nephrectomy. The chain employs TRBV5-6 and TRBJ2-1, with 11 nucleotides matching TRBD2. The origin of this receptor is a man aged 55-75 years with renal cell carcinoma. CDR3 residues: CASSLVVAGGPKDEQFF. For the CDR3, the DNA is TGTGCCAGCAGCTTGGTAGTAGCGGGAGGGCCGAAGGATGAGCAGTTCTTC.